This entry features one T cell receptor beta chain sequence. The entry originates in a study of blood T cell repertoires in COVID-19. This CDR3 has 16 amino acids. The germline CDR1 and CDR2 sequences are SGHRS and YFSETQ. Trimming at V came to 4 bases and at J to 0 bases, leaving 9 bases not matched to a gene. In the study's own analysis: For nucleated cells, counts were estimated from reference gene primer amplification. Repertoires were generated with immunoSEQ multiplex PCR, while TCRdb's copy carries only in-frame clones and drops some. D and trimming come from the DNA, and the V and J calls and clone size come from that table. The top ten hold around 8% of the sample, which has about 200,000 clones, roughly 82% seen once. It was during active infection that Seattle patients were enrolled and then longitudinally followed.

Sequenced sample: peripheral blood. The sequence derives from an older woman with COVID-19, enrolled during active disease. V is TRBV5-1 and J is TRBJ1-1; TRBD1 aligns across 7 bases. Here the CDR3 reads CASSPRTQGMNTEAFF. The CDR3, as DNA: TGCGCCAGCAGCCCCCGGACACAGGGGATGAACACTGAAGCTTTCTTT.